This T cell receptor beta chain was obtained from a study of vaccination and CD4 T cells after COVID-19. Study in general: Median time from COVID diagnosis to post-COVID sampling was under 120 days (35 to 161).

With the Oncomine TCR Beta short-read assay, DNA from cultured CD4+ T cells was sequenced. Someone extracted genomic DNA from cultured CD4+ T cells. TCRdb itself ran the PCR reads through MiXCR, one entry per CDR3 protein. Of approximately 12,000 distinct CDR3 sequences in the sample, around two fifths are singletons; the top ten hold more than 15%. Indicated treatment: approximately nine-day PBMC culture with coronavirus spike peptide pools or control peptides (ViraFEST assay). Following culture for over 9 days, CD4+ T cells were isolated by negative selection. The CDR3 runs 15 residues. CDR1 and CDR2 (germline): SQVTM, ANQGSEA. Trimming took 3 bases from V and 0 from J, leaving 12 bases between them. Notes on this clonotype: Its cognate antigen is unknown.

The sequencing input was cultured CD4+ T cells from blood. This sequence was found in a human donor with COVID-19. V gene TRBV29-1 combines with J gene TRBJ1-5; weak D call: TRBD1 (6 bases). This CDR3 reads CSVDWDTNSNQPQHF. The CDR3 DNA follows: TGCAGCGTTGATTGGGACACAAATAGCAATCAGCCCCAGCATTTT.